This T cell receptor (beta chain) emerged from a study of read filtering for tumor transcriptome and immune sequencing. Whole-study context: Mean patient age was around 66 years, range about 45 to 90; 17 to 20 male, some 15 female. Revised staging placed fewer than ten patients in R-ISS I, 15 to 20 in II, more than 5 in III.

J gave up 0 bases and V 3 bases, and 2 bases lay outside the gene matches. Germline CDR1 LGHDT, CDR2 YNNKEL (reference sequence). This CDR3 is 15 amino acids long. Molecular barcoded adaptors covering alpha/delta and beta/gamma chains were used on about 0.4 ug RNA. TCRdb processed the reads anew with MiXCR; each CDR3 protein has one entry. The data hold tens of thousands of distinct CDR3 sequences, with less than 15% observed a single time. This rearrangement joins TRBV3-1 to TRBJ2-1; 7 positions match TRBD1. Sequencing was performed on a population of CD138-negative cells sorted from bone marrow. The origin of this receptor is a donor aged 40 or over with multiple myeloma. The CDR3 loop reads CASSQTGSSYNEQFF. In DNA form, the CDR3 reads TGTGCCAGCAGCCAGACAGGGAGCTCCTACAATGAGCAGTTCTTC.